The 2 T cell receptor beta chains given below trace back to one sample, sequenced in a study of blood T cells in healthy people across ages. With a J-beta primer mix and a sample-barcoded 5' primer, a second PCR ran 7 to 11 cycles. One entry per CDR3 protein, called by TCRdb with MiXCR from the 5' RACE reads. The data show about 1.1 million distinct CDR3 sequences, approximately 38% seen once. Sequencing was performed on blood. These receptor sequences come from a young man in good health.

The table lists this clonotype with a few counts. This chain uses TRBV7-6 with TRBJ2-1; perhaps D is TRBD1 or TRBD2 (6 bases each). V was shortened by 2 bases and J by 7 bases, with 18 bases between the two germline ends. The CDR3 covers 16 residues. CDR1 and CDR2 (germline): SGHVS, FNYEAQ. The CDR3: CASSLNPGASGNEQFF. The CDR3 region has the DNA TGTGCCAGCAGCTTAAATCCGGGGGCTAGTGGGAATGAGCAGTTCTTC.

The V call is TRBV9, the J call TRBJ1-2; no firm D call. CDR1 SGDLS and CDR2 YYNGEE come from the germline V gene. The CDR3 totals 14 residues. Trimming left V 4 bases short and J 3 bases short, with 13 bases between. CDR3 coding DNA: TGTGCCAGCAGCCCACCCCCGGGGTACTATGGCTACACCTTC. Its translation: CASSPPPGYYGYTF.